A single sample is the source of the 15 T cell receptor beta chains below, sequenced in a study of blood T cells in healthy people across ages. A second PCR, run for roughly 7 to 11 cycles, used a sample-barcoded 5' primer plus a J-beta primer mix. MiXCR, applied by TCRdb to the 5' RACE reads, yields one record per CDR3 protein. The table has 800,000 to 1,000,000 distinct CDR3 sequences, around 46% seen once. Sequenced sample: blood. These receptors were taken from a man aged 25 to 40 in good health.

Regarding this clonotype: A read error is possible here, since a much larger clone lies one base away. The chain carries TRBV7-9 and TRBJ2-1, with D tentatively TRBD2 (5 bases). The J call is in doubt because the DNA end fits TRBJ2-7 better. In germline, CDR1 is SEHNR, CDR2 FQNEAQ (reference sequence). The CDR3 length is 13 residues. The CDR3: CAGLARSYNEQYF. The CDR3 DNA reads TGTGCCGGCCTAGCCCGCTCCTACAATGAGCAGTACTTC.

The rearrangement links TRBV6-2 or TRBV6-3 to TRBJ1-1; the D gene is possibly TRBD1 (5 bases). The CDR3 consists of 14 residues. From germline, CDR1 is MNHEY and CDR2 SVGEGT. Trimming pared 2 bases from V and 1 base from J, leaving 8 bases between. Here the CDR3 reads CASSYQGRNTEAFF. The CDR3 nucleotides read TGTGCCAGCAGTTACCAGGGACGGAACACTGAAGCTTTCTTT.

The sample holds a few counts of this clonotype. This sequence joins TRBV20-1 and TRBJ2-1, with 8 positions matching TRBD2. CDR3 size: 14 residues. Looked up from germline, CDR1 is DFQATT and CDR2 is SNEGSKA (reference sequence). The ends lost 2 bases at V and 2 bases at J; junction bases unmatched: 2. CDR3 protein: CSARLAGPYNEQFF. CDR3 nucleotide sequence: TGCAGTGCTAGACTAGCGGGCCCCTACAATGAGCAGTTCTTC.

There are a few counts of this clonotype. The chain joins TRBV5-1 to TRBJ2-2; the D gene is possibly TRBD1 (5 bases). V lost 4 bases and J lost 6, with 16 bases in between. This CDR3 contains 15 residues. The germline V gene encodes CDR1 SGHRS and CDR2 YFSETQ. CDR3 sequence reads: CASSVDRLGPGELFF. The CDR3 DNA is TGCGCCAGCAGCGTCGACAGACTTGGTCCCGGGGAGCTGTTTTTT.

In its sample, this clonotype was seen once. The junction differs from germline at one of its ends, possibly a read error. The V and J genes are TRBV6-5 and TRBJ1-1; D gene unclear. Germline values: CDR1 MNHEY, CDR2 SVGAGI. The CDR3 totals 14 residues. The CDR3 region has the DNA TGTGCCAGCAGTGACTCACCGGGGAGGACTGAAGCTTTCTTT. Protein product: CASSDSPGRTEAFF.

CDR3: CASRTRTTYEQYF. The CDR3 nucleotides read TGTGCCAGCAGGACGAGGACAACCTACGAGCAGTACTTC. The chain links TRBV6-5 to TRBJ2-7; D perhaps matches TRBD1 (5 bases). This CDR3 is built from 13 residues. Per germline, CDR1 MNHEY and CDR2 SVGAGI. V lost 6 bases and J lost 2, with 11 bases in between.

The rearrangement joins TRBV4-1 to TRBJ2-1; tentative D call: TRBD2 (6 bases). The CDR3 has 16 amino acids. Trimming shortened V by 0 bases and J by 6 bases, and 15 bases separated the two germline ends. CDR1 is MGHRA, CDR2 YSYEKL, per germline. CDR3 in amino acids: CASSQDPGVVGNEQFF. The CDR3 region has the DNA TGCGCCAGCAGCCAAGATCCGGGGGTTGTCGGCAATGAGCAGTTCTTC.

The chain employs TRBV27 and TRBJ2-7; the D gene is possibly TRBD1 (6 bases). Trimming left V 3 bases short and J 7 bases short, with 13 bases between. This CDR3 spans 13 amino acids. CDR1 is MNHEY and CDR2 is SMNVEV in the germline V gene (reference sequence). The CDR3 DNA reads TGTGCCAGCAGTTTTGGCAGGGGCTGGGAGCAGTACTTC. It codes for CASSFGRGWEQYF.

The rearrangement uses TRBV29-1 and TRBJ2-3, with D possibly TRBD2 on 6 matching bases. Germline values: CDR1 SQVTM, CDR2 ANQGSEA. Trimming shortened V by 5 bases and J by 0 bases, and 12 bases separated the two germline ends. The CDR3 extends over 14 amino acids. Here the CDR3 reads CSVKTSYSTDTQYF. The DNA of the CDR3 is TGCAGCGTTAAAACTAGCTACAGCACAGATACGCAGTATTTT.

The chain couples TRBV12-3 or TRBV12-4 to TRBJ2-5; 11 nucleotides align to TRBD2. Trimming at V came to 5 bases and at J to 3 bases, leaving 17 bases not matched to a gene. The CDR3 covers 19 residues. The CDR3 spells CASSLRPLTSGGNKETQYF. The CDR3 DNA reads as TGTGCCAGCAGTCTCCGCCCGCTTACTAGCGGGGGTAACAAAGAGACCCAGTACTTC.

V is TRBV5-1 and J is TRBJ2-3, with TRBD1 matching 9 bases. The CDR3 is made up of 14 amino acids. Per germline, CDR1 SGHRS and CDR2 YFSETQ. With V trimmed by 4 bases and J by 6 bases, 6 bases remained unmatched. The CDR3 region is CASSADRGLDTQYF. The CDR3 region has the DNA TGCGCCAGCAGCGCGGACAGGGGTTTGGATACGCAGTATTTT.

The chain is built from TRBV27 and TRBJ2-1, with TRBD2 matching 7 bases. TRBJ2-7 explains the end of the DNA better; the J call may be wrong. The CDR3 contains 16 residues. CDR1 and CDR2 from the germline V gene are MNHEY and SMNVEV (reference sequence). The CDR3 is CASSFGGGGIYNEQYF. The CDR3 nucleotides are TGTGCCAGCAGTTTTGGCGGGGGAGGGATTTACAATGAGCAGTACTTC.

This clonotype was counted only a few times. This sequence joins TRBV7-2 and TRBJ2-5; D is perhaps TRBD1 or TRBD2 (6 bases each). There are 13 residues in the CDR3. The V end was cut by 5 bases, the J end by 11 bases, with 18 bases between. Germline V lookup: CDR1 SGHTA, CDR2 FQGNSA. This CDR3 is CASSAYTGTEQYF. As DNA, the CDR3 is TGTGCCAGCAGCGCCTATACAGGGACTGAGCAGTACTTC.

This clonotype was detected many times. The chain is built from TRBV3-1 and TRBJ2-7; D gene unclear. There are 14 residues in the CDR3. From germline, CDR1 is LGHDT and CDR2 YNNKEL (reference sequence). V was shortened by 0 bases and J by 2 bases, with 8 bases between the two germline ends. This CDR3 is CASSQDGRAYEQYF. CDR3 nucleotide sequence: TGTGCCAGCAGCCAAGATGGCCGGGCCTACGAGCAGTACTTC.

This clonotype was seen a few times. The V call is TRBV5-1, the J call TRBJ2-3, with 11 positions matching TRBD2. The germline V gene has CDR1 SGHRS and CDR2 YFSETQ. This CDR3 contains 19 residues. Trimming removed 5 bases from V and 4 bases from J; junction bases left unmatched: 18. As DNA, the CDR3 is TGCGCCAGCAGGAAGGATAGCGGGGGGGCATTATTTTACTCAGATACGCAGTATTTT. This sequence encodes CASRKDSGGALFYSDTQYF.